Following are 3 T cell receptor beta chains from one sample sequenced in a study of CD8+CD57+ T cells in acquired aplastic anemia. The use of genomic DNA as template underpinned the TCR beta VDJ and CDR3 profiling. TCRdb fed the reads into MiXCR, producing one record per CDR3 protein. The sample holds 150,000 or so distinct CDR3 sequences, around 48% seen once. Selection for sequencing was limited to patients who had shown CD8+CD57+ cell expansion by flow cytometry. Sequencing used sorted CD4+, CD8+, or CD8+CD57+ T cells (not recorded which) from PBMCs. These receptors were taken from a human donor with aplastic anemia.

This rearrangement joins TRBV20-1 to TRBJ2-3; 8 bases agree with TRBD2. The germline V gene encodes CDR1 DFQATT and CDR2 SNEGSKA (reference sequence). Trimming took 0 bases from V and 2 from J; bases not matched to a gene: 16. This CDR3 spans 19 amino acids. DNA of the CDR3: TGCAGTGCTAGAGATCTCCCCGTTAGCGGGACGCGGGACACAGATACGCAGTATTTT. Protein product: CSARDLPVSGTRDTDTQYF.

This clonotype occurred many times. This chain links TRBV20-1 with TRBJ1-3; 12 nucleotides line up with TRBD1. CDR1 and CDR2 (germline): DFQATT, SNEGSKA (reference sequence). V was clipped by 5 bases and J by 8 bases; unmatched bases: 10. The CDR3 consists of 15 residues. CDR3 sequence (DNA): TGCAGTGCTTCCCTCCGGGACAGGGGGCTGTACACCATATATTTT. This sequence encodes CSASLRDRGLYTIYF.

The gene calls are TRBV7-2 and TRBJ2-7, with 8 bases matching TRBD2. The CDR3 is 13 residues long. The germline V gene has CDR1 SGHTA and CDR2 FQGNSA. With V trimmed by 7 bases and J by 4 bases, 6 bases remained unmatched. As DNA, the CDR3 is TGTGCCAGCAAGACTAGCGCGGCTTACGAGCAGTACTTC. This sequence encodes CASKTSAAYEQYF.